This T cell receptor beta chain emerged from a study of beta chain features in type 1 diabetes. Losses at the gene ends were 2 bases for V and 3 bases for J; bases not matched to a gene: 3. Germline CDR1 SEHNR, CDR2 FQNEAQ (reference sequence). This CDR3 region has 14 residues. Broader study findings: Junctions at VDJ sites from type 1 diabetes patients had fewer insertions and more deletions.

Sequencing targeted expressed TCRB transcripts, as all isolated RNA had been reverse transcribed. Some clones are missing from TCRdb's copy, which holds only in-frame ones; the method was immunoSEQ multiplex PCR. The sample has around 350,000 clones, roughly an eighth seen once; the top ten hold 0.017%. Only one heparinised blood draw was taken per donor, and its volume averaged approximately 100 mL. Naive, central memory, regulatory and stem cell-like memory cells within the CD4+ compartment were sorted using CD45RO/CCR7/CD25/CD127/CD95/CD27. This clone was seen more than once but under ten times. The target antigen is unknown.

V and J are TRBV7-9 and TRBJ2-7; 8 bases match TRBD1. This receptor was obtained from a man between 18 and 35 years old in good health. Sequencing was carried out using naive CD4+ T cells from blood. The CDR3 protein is CASSLSGTGYEQYF. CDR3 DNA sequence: TGTGCCAGCAGCTTAAGTGGGACAGGCTACGAGCAGTACTTC.